The 25 T cell receptor beta chains below all came from one sample that was sequenced in a study of shared clonotypes between healthy human individuals. Generated by immunoSEQ multiplex PCR, the TCRdb table keeps only in-frame clones and is missing some. The sample yields over a million clones, 70% to 80% seen once. The sample was memory CD4+ T cells from PBMCs. As to subset: CD45RA-negative fraction. The receptor source for this set is a man aged 18 to 29 in good health. Some clones in this sample may be carry-over from other donors' samples.

The chain carries TRBV10-3 and TRBJ2-7, with 7 bases fitting TRBD1. The CDR3 runs to 14 residues. V lost 4 bases to trimming and J lost 1 base; unmatched junction nucleotides: 4. The V gene's germline CDR1 is ENHRY and CDR2 SYGVKD. The CDR3 sequence: CAISVGDSSYEQYF. The DNA of the CDR3 is TGTGCCATCAGTGTGGGGGACAGTTCCTACGAGCAGTACTTC.

This chain connects TRBV11-2 to TRBJ1-5; D not resolved. Trimming removed 3 bases from V and 4 bases from J, with 7 bases in between. The length of the CDR3 is 13 residues. Looked up from germline, CDR1 is SGHAT and CDR2 is FQNNGV. CDR3 bases: TGTGCCAGCAGCTTTTCGACTAATCAGCCCCAGCATTTT. It yields the protein CASSFSTNQPQHF.

The V call is TRBV10-3, the J call TRBJ2-7, with 8 bases fitting TRBD2. The CDR3 covers 15 residues. Germline V CDR1 and CDR2: ENHRY, SYGVKD. V shed 4 bases and J 4 bases; nucleotides not matched to a gene: 9. CDR3 nucleotide sequence: TGTGCCATCAGTGGACGCTACGGGGGGGGATACGAGCAGTACTTC. The encoded protein is CAISGRYGGGYEQYF.

V and J are TRBV4-1 and TRBJ2-5, with TRBD2 matching over 13 bases. The J segment lost 5 bases and the V segment lost 2 bases, leaving 11 bases of the junction unmatched. The germline CDR1 and CDR2 sequences are MGHRA and YSYEKL. This CDR3 comprises 18 residues. This chain's CDR3 is CASSQTRGLAGEGETQYF. CDR3 coding DNA: TGCGCCAGCAGCCAAACGCGTGGACTAGCGGGAGAAGGGGAGACCCAGTACTTC.

The chain couples TRBV30 to TRBJ1-2; the D is unclear. The V end was cut by 0 bases, the J end by 4 bases, with 9 bases between. The CDR3 extends over 13 amino acids. Looked up from germline, CDR1 is GTSNPN and CDR2 is SVGIG (reference sequence). Here the CDR3 DNA reads TGTGCCTGGAGTGTAACGAATCGCTATGGCTACACCTTC. Encoded protein: CAWSVTNRYGYTF.

The chain uses TRBV28 and TRBJ1-4, with unresolved D. With 4 bases removed from V and 7 bases from J, the gap between germline ends came to 16 bases. Per germline, CDR1 MDHEN and CDR2 SYDVKM. This CDR3 comprises 15 residues. In nucleotides, the CDR3 is TGTGCCAGCAGTTCTCAACAATCGGAGAGTGAAAAACTGTTTTTT. Translating it yields CASSSQQSESEKLFF.

The genes are TRBV12-5 and TRBJ1-1, with D perhaps TRBD1 (6 bases). The CDR3 loop spans 17 amino acids. Between the trimmed V and J ends, which lost 6 bases and 0 bases, there was a span of 20 bases. The germline CDR1 and CDR2 sequences are LGHNT and FRNRAP. CDR3 coding DNA: TGTGCTAGTGGGGTCACAGGGTGGGGAGTAATGAACACTGAAGCTTTCTTT. This encodes CASGVTGWGVMNTEAFF.

V gene TRBV27 combines with J gene TRBJ1-5; 8 positions agree with TRBD1. This CDR3 contains 17 residues. J lost 0 bases, V lost 2 bases, and 6 bases had no gene match. Germline-derived CDR1 and CDR2 are MNHEY and SMNVEV (reference sequence). The CDR3 reads CASSLRRTGISNQPQHF. CDR3 in DNA: TGTGCCAGCAGTTTAAGGCGGACAGGGATTAGCAATCAGCCCCAGCATTTT.

The CDR3 DNA is TGTGCCAGCGGAACAGGGCGACAGTACTTC. It yields the protein CASGTGRQYF. This chain joins TRBV28 and TRBJ2-7, with D possibly being TRBD1 (6 bases). Trimming stripped 8 bases from V and 10 bases from J, with 12 bases between. Germline loops: CDR1 MDHEN, CDR2 SYDVKM. The CDR3 is made up of 10 amino acids.

The rearrangement joins TRBV4-2 to TRBJ2-7; weak D call: TRBD1 (6 bases). The length of the CDR3 is 15 residues. Germline assignment: CDR1 LGHNA and CDR2 YNFKEQ. The V end lost 0 bases, the J end lost 5 bases, and 14 bases lay between the germline ends. This CDR3 is CASSQDQDRRNEQYF. As DNA, the CDR3 is TGTGCCAGCAGCCAAGATCAAGACAGGCGGAACGAGCAGTACTTC.

This clone was seen once. The V call is TRBV7-2, the J call TRBJ2-5; D remains ambiguous. Deletions cut 1 base from V and 5 bases from J, with 8 bases between. Per germline, CDR1 SGHTA and CDR2 FQGNSA. The length of the CDR3 is 13 residues. The CDR3 nucleotides are TGTGCCAGCAGCTTAGGATGGGCTGAGACCCAGTACTTC. Its translation is CASSLGWAETQYF.

Regarding this clone: A far larger clone lies a single base away; this is likely a read error. The J gene is TRBJ2-3, the V gene TRBV30; 7 bases agree with TRBD1. V lost 4 bases and J lost 1; bases outside the gene matches: 14. This CDR3 region has 17 residues. Germline V gene data show CDR1 as GTSNPN and CDR2 as SVGIG (reference sequence). CDR3 protein: CAWNLFRTGTRTDTQYF. CDR3 nucleotide sequence: TGTGCCTGGAATCTATTTCGGACAGGTACCCGCACAGATACGCAGTATTTT.

The chain carries TRBV9 and TRBJ2-2, with 14 nucleotides matching TRBD2. The germline V gene encodes CDR1 SGDLS and CDR2 YYNGEE. This CDR3 is built from 18 residues. The J segment lost 5 bases and the V segment lost 0 bases, leaving 6 bases of the junction unmatched. The DNA for the CDR3 is TGTGCCAGCAGCGTAGTCAGTGGACTAGCGGGAGGAACCGGGGAGCTGTTTTTT. Translated, it gives CASSVVSGLAGGTGELFF.

The chain is built from TRBV6-1 and TRBJ2-1, with D perhaps matching TRBD1 (5 bases). Trimming removed 2 bases from V and 7 bases from J, with 24 bases in between. The CDR3 runs to 18 residues. Germline V gene data show CDR1 as MNHNS and CDR2 as SASEGT. The CDR3 reads CASSEFGRLDPYRNEQFF. In nucleotides, the CDR3 is TGTGCCAGCAGTGAATTTGGTCGACTTGACCCGTACAGGAATGAGCAGTTCTTC.

About this clone itself: This specimen includes other DNA sequences encoding the same CDR3. The chain has TRBV9 and TRBJ1-3; D is unresolved. Looked up from germline, CDR1 is SGDLS and CDR2 is YYNGEE. The V gene lost 4 bases and the J gene lost 0 bases, with 5 bases spanning the gap. The length of the CDR3 is 13 residues. The CDR3 sequence is CASSPLSGNTIYF. CDR3 sequence (DNA): TGTGCCAGCAGCCCCCTCTCTGGAAACACCATATATTTT. The full variable domain, its missing parts supplied by reference TRBV9 and TRBJ1-3, is DSGVTQTPKHLITATGQRVTLRCSPRSGDLSVYWYQQSLDQGLQFLIQYYNGEERAKGNILERFSAQQFPDLHSELNLSSLELGDSALYFCASSPLSGNTIYFGEGSWLTVV.

This chain connects TRBV6-5 to TRBJ2-5; D may be TRBD1 or TRBD2 (6 bases each). CDR1 and CDR2 from the germline V gene are MNHEY and SVGAGI. The CDR3 totals 15 residues. V lost 0 bases, J lost 5 bases, and 13 bases lay in between. CDR3 protein: CASSYSPGAGETQYF. CDR3 DNA: TGTGCCAGCAGTTACTCGCCGGGGGCGGGGGAGACCCAGTACTTC.

The chain employs TRBV18 and TRBJ2-7, with D unclear. V lost 1 base, J lost 2 bases, and 12 bases lay in between. CDR1 is KGHSH, CDR2 LQKENI, per germline. The CDR3 is 15 residues long. The CDR3 spells CASSPRALRTYEQYF. The CDR3 DNA sequence: TGTGCCAGCTCACCACGAGCACTCCGCACCTACGAGCAGTACTTC.

The chain couples TRBV5-6 to TRBJ2-2; either TRBD1 or TRBD2 may fit D (5 bases each). Germline lookup yields CDR1 SGHDT and CDR2 YYEEEE. The CDR3 length is 12 residues. V lost 3 bases to trimming and J lost 5 bases, with 5 bases between them. The CDR3: CASSWGTGELFF. The CDR3 region has the DNA TGTGCCAGCAGCTGGGGGACCGGGGAGCTGTTTTTT.

The rearrangement links TRBV6-6 to TRBJ1-1; D is unresolved. Germline CDR1 MNHNY, CDR2 SVGAGI (reference sequence). The CDR3 contains 14 residues. The V and J ends lost 8 bases and 3 bases respectively, with 16 bases between them. The CDR3 nucleotides are TGTGCCAGCCTCGGATCCATCGGGGACACTGAAGCTTTCTTT. Amino acids: CASLGSIGDTEAFF.

The chain links TRBV10-1 to TRBJ2-3; possible D gene TRBD1, 5 bases. The CDR3 has 13 residues. In germline, CDR1 is WNHNN, CDR2 SYGVQD (reference sequence). The ends were cut back, 5 bases at V and 9 bases at J, with 15 bases in the middle. The CDR3 sequence is CASSSQGVGTQYF. The CDR3 nucleotides are TGCGCCAGCAGTTCGCAGGGCGTAGGGACGCAGTATTTT.

This rearrangement joins TRBV28 to TRBJ1-2, with D possibly TRBD1 on 6 matching bases. Germline V gene data show CDR1 as MDHEN and CDR2 as SYDVKM. Trimming took 6 bases from V and 4 from J, leaving 12 bases between them. The CDR3 extends over 13 amino acids. The chain's CDR3 is CASRKQGTYGYTF. In nucleotides, the CDR3 is TGTGCCAGCAGAAAACAGGGCACCTATGGCTACACCTTC.

This clone was found once. The V and J genes are TRBV2 and TRBJ2-2; no definite D call. The CDR3 extends over 15 amino acids. Germline assignment: CDR1 SNHLY and CDR2 FYNNEI. V lost 4 bases and J lost 5, with 14 bases in between. The CDR3 region is CASSVIPEGTGELFF. In nucleotides, the CDR3 is TGTGCCAGCAGTGTTATACCGGAAGGAACCGGGGAGCTGTTTTTT.

This clone has just one count. This chain joins TRBV7-3 and TRBJ2-2; 14 nucleotides match TRBD2. The CDR3 is 17 amino acids. Per the germline V gene, CDR1 is SGHTA and CDR2 is FQGTGA. Unmatched junction bases numbered 9, after V lost 5 bases and J lost 7 bases. The CDR3 reads CASSGTGTSGSHGELFF. The DNA for the CDR3 is TGTGCCAGCAGCGGGACCGGGACTAGCGGGAGTCACGGGGAGCTGTTTTTT.

A remark on this clone: Other DNA sequences of this sample code for an identical CDR3. The chain is built from TRBV6-1 and TRBJ2-7, with 8 bases fitting TRBD1. Trimming removed 6 bases from V and 4 bases from J; junction bases left unmatched: 2. CDR3 size: 12 residues. Germline CDR1 and CDR2: MNHNS and SASEGT. The CDR3 loop is CASSQGAYEQYF. The CDR3 DNA follows: TGTGCCAGCAGCCAGGGGGCTTACGAGCAGTACTTC.

The V call is TRBV7-9, the J call TRBJ2-7; 9 bases line up with TRBD1. With 3 bases clipped from V and 2 bases from J, the junction kept 8 bases outside the gene matches. This CDR3 contains 16 residues. The germline CDR1 and CDR2 sequences are SEHNR and FQNEAQ (reference sequence). CDR3 DNA sequence: TGTGCCAGCAGCTTGCCTCCGGGACAGGGAACCTACGAGCAGTACTTC. This translates into CASSLPPGQGTYEQYF.